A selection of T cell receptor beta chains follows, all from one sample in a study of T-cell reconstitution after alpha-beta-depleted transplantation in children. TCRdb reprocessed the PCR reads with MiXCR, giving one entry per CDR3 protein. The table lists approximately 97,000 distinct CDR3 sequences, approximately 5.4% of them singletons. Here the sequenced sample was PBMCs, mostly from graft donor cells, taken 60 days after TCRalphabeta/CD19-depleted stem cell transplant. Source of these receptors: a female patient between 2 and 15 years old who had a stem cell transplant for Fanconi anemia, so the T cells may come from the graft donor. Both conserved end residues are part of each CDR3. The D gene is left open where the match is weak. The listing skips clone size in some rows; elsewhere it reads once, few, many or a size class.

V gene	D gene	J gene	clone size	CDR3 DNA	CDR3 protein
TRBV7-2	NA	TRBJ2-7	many	TGTGCCAGCAGCCCGGGACCTTCCTACGAGCAGTACTTC	CASSPGPSYEQYF
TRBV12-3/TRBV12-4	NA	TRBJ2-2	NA	TGTGCCAGCACAGGGGATTTGGGCACCGGGGAGCTGTTTTTT	CASTGDLGTGELFF
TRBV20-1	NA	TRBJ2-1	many	TGCAGCCGGACCAGAGTGAACGATGAGCAGTTCTTC	CSRTRVNDEQFF
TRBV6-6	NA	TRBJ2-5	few	TGTGCCGGGGGGCGAGGTTTTCAAGAGACCCAGTACTTC	CAGGRGFQETQYF
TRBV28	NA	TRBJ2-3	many	TGTGCCAGCAGTTTCCCTAGCGAGAGCACAGATACGCAGTATTTT	CASSFPSESTDTQYF
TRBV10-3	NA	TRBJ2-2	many	TGTGCCATCAGTGTCACAGGGTCCGCGAACACCGGGGAGCTGTTTTTT	CAISVTGSANTGELFF
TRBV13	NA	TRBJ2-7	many	TGTGCCAGCAGCTTAGTCTCAACCGGAATCTACGAGCAGTACTTC	CASSLVSTGIYEQYF
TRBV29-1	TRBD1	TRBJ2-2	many	TGCAGCGTTGAAGGGCGGACAGGGATAGGCGGGGAGCTGTTTTTT	CSVEGRTGIGGELFF
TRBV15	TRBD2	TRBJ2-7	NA	TGTGCCACCAGAGCGGGAGGGGCCTACGAGCAGTACTTC	CATRAGGAYEQYF
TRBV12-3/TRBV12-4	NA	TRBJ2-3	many	TGTGCCAGCAGTCCGGACACAGATACGCAGTATTTT	CASSPDTDTQYF
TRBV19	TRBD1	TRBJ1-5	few	TGTGCCAGTAGTACTGCCCGACAGGGAAGGGGGTCCAATCAGCCCCAGCATTTT	CASSTARQGRGSNQPQHF
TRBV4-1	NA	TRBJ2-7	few	TGCGCCAGCAGCCAATTGGGGCCCACCTACGAGCAGTACTTC	CASSQLGPTYEQYF
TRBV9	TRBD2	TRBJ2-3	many	TGTGCCAGCAGCGGTCCACCTAGCGGGGGGGTAGATACGCAGTATTTT	CASSGPPSGGVDTQYF
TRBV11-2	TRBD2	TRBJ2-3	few	TGTGCCAGCAGCACTGGCGGGGGGCCCCACACAGATACGCAGTATTTT	CASSTGGGPHTDTQYF
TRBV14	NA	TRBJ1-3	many	TGTGCCAGCAGCCACGAGAGGTTCCCTAGCAGAGGCACCATATATTTT	CASSHERFPSRGTIYF
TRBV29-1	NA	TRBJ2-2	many	TGCAGCGTTGTCGGAGGGGGGGGGAGCATCGGGGAGCTGTTTTTT	CSVVGGGGSIGELFF
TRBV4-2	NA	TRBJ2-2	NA	TGTGCCAGCAGCCAAGAGGGGCGGGGGGAGCTGTTTTTT	CASSQEGRGELFF
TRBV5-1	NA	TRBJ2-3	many	TGCGCCAGCAGCTTGGGAGATACGCAGTATTTT	CASSLGDTQYF
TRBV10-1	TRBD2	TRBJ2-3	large	TGCGCCAGCAGTGATGGCGGGAGGTCAGATACGCAGTATTTT	CASSDGGRSDTQYF
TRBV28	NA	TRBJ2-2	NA	TGTGCCAGCAGTTTCCCCGAGAGGCTATACACCACCGGGGAGCTGTTTTTT	CASSFPERLYTTGELFF
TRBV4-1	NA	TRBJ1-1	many	TGCGCCAGCAGCCGAGTCCGCATGAACACTGAAGCTTTCTTT	CASSRVRMNTEAFF
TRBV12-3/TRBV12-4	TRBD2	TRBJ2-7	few	TGTGCCAGCAGTTTAGGACTAGCCGTGACCTACGAGCAGTACTTC	CASSLGLAVTYEQYF
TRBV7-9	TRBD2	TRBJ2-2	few	TGTGCCAGCAGCTTCCGGACTAGCTACACCGGGGAGCTGTTTTTT	CASSFRTSYTGELFF
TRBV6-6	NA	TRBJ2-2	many	TGTGCCACCTTAGCCGGCGGGGAGCTGTTTTTT	CATLAGGELFF
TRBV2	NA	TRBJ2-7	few	TGTGCCAGCAGTGAAGCGCTTGGGACGGTCTCCTACGAGCAGTACTTC	CASSEALGTVSYEQYF
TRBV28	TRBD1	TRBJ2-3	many	TGTGCCAGCAGCGATGACAGGGTGGTAGATACGCAGTATTTT	CASSDDRVVDTQYF
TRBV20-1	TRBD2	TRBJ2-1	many	TGCAGTGCCTGTACCGGGACTAGCGGGAGCAATGAGCAGTTCTTC	CSACTGTSGSNEQFF
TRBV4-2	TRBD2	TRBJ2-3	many	TGTGCCAGCAGCCAAGGAGACGGTAGCGGGGAGCGCACAGATACGCAGTATTTT	CASSQGDGSGERTDTQYF
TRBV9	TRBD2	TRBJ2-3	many	TGTGCCAGCAGCGTAGCAGCGGGGGGACTTACAGATACGCAGTATTTT	CASSVAAGGLTDTQYF
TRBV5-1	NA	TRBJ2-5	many	TGCGCCAGCAGCTTGGCCGATCAGGGCTCCCGCTACTTC	CASSLADQGSRYF
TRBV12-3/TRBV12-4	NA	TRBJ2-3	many	TGTGCCAGCAGTCCCCGGGGCACCAGGACAGATACGCAGTATTTT	CASSPRGTRTDTQYF
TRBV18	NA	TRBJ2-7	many	TGTGCCAGCTCACCAGGCAGGGTGCAAGAGCAGTACTTC	CASSPGRVQEQYF
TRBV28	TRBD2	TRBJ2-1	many	TGTGCCAGCATAGCCCTCCGGCGGCTAGCGGGAACGGGTGAGCAGTTCTTC	CASIALRRLAGTGEQFF
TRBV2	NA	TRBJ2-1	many	TGTGCCAGCAGGACCGGTTCTAGCAACCATGAGCAGTTCTTC	CASRTGSSNHEQFF
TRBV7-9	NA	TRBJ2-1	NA	TGTGTCACCCGGAGTAGGACAGAAAGCTACAATGAGCAGTTCTTC	CVTRSRTESYNEQFF
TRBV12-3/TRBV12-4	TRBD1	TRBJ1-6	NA	TGTGCCAGCAGTCGGACAGGGGGCGTGTCACCCCTCCACTTT	CASSRTGGVSPLHF
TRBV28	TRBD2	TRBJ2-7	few	TGTGCCAGCAGTTTGGCTCTAGCGGGAGGTCACGAGCAGTACTTC	CASSLALAGGHEQYF
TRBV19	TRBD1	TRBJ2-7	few	TGTGCCAGTAGTAATACAGGGGGCCACGAGCAGTACTTC	CASSNTGGHEQYF
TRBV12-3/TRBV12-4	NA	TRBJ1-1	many	TGTGCCAGCAGTTCCACTGGAGGACTCACTGAAGCTTTCTTT	CASSSTGGLTEAFF
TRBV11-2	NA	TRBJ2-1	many	TGTGCCAGCAGCAGGGACCTCCTTAATGAGCAGTTCTTC	CASSRDLLNEQFF
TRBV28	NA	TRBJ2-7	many	TGTGCCAGCAGTTTCATAGGGGGGCCGGTCGAGCAGTACTTC	CASSFIGGPVEQYF
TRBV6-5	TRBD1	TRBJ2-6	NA	TGTGCCAGCAGTTACTCAGGGACAGGGGCGACTGGGGCCAACGTCCTGACTTTC	CASSYSGTGATGANVLTF
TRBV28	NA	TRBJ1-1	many	TGTGCCAGCACTCCACCGGGGGTCACTGAAGCTTTCTTT	CASTPPGVTEAFF
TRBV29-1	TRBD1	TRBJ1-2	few	TGCAGCGTCGACAGGGCCTATGGCTACACCTTC	CSVDRAYGYTF
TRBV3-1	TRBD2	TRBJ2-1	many	TGTGCCAGCAGCCAAGATGTTTTCGGCGGGAGCTCCTACAATGAGCAGTTCTTC	CASSQDVFGGSSYNEQFF
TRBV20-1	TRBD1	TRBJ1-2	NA	TGCAGTGCCCCTACCAACAGGGGGCGAGGGTATGGCTACACCTTC	CSAPTNRGRGYGYTF
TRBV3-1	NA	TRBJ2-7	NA	TGTGCCAGCAGTCGAGCGCTTTCCTACGAGCAGTACTTC	CASSRALSYEQYF
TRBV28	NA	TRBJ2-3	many	TGTGCCAGCAGTTTATTACAGGTTGATACGCAGTATTTT	CASSLLQVDTQYF
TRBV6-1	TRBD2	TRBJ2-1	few	TGTGCCAGCAGAAAACTAGCGCCTAACTACAATGAGCAGTTCTTC	CASRKLAPNYNEQFF
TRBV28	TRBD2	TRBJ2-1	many	TGTGCCAGCGGGACTAGCGGGAGTAATGAGCAGTTCTTC	CASGTSGSNEQFF
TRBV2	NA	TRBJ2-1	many	TGTGCCAGCAGTGAAAGAGGGAGCTCCTACAATGAGCAGTTCTTC	CASSERGSSYNEQFF
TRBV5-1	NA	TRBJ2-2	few	TGCGCCAGCAGCTTGTCCACGCGGGGAACCGGGGAGCTGTTTTTT	CASSLSTRGTGELFF
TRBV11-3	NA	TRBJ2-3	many	TGTGCCAGCAGCCCGAACTCGGATACGCAGTATTTT	CASSPNSDTQYF
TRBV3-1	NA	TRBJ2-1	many	TGTGCCAGCAGCCCCCGGGACATCGTTTCCAATGAGCAGTTCTTC	CASSPRDIVSNEQFF
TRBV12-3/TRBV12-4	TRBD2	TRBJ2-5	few	TGTACCAGCAGTTATAGACTAGCGGGGGGGCTAAGCCAAGAGACCCAGTACTTC	CTSSYRLAGGLSQETQYF